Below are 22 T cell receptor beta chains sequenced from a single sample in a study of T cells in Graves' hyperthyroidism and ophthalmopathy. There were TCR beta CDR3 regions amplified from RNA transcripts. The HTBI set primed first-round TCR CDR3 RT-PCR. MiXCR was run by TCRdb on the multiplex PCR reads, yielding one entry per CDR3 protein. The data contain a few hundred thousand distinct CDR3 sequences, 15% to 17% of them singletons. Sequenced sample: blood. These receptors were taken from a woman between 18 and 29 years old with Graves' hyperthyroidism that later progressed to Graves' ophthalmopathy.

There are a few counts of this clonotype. The CDR3 loop is CASSYAGAEYF. CDR3 nucleotide sequence: TGTGCCAGCAGTTATGCGGGGGCTGAGTACTTC. The chain recombines TRBV27 with TRBJ2-5, with D maybe TRBD2 (7 bases). Germline loops: CDR1 MNHEY, CDR2 SMNVEV (reference sequence). Trimming cost V 4 bases and J 12 bases, with 12 bases left between them. This CDR3 has 11 residues.

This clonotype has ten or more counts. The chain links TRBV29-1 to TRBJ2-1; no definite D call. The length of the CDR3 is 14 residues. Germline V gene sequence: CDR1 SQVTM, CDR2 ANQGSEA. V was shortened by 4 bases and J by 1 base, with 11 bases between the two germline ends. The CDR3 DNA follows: TGCAGCGTTGCCTACGGAGTATCCTACAATGAGCAGTTCTTC. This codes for CSVAYGVSYNEQFF.

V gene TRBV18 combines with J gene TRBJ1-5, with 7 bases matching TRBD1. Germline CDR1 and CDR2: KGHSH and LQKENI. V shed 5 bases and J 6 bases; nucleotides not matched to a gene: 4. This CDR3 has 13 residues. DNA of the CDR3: TGTGCCAGCTCAGCAGGGGGATCTCAGCCCCAGCATTTT. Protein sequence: CASSAGGSQPQHF. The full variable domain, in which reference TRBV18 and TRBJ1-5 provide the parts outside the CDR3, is NAGVMQNPRHLVRRRGQEARLRCSPMKGHSHVYWYRQLPEEGLKFMVYLQKENIIDESGMPKERFSAEFPKEGPSILRIQQVVRGDSAAYFCASSAGGSQPQHFGDGTRLSIL.

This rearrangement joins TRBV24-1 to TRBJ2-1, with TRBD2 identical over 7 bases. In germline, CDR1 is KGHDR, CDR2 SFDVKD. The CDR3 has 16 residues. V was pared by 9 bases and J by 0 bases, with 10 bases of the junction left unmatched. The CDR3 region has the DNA TGTGCCACCCCCCGAGGGGAGGGGAGCTCCTACAATGAGCAGTTCTTC. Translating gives CATPRGEGSSYNEQFF.

The CDR3 DNA is TGCAGCGTTCAACTACAGGGGAGCGGGGGTCCTGAAGCTTTCTTT. Translated: CSVQLQGSGGPEAFF. This chain uses TRBV29-1 with TRBJ1-1; 7 bases line up with TRBD1. After removal of 5 bases from V and 6 bases from J, the junction contained 15 bases not matched to a gene. Germline V gene sequence: CDR1 SQVTM, CDR2 ANQGSEA. The CDR3 loop spans 15 amino acids.

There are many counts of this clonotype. The CDR3 spells CASSPPKLAGGEQFF. CDR3 sequence (DNA): TGTGCCAGCTCACCACCTAAACTAGCGGGAGGTGAGCAGTTCTTC. V usage is TRBV18 and J usage is TRBJ2-1; 12 nucleotides agree with TRBD2. Looked up from germline, CDR1 is KGHSH and CDR2 is LQKENI. The CDR3 is made up of 15 amino acids. V lost 0 bases to trimming and J lost 9 bases; unmatched junction nucleotides: 3.

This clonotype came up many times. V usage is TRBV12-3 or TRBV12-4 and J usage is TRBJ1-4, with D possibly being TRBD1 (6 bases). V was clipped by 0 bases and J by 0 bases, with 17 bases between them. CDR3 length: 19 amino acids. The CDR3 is CASSLASEFYRATNEKLFF. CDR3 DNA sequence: TGTGCCAGCAGTTTAGCGTCAGAATTTTACAGGGCAACTAATGAAAAACTGTTTTTT.

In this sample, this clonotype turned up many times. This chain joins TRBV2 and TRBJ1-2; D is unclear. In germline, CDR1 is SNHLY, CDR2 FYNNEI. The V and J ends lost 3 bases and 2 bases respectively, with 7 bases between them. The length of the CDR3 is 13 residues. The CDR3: CASSEWKNYGYTF. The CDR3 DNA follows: TGTGCCAGCAGTGAGTGGAAAAACTATGGCTACACCTTC. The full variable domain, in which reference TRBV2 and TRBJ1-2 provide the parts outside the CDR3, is EPEVTQTPSHQVTQMGQEVILRCVPISNHLYFYWYRQILGQKVEFLVSFYNNEISEKSEIFDDQFSVERPDGSNFTLKIRSTKLEDSAMYFCASSEWKNYGYTFGSGTRLTVV.

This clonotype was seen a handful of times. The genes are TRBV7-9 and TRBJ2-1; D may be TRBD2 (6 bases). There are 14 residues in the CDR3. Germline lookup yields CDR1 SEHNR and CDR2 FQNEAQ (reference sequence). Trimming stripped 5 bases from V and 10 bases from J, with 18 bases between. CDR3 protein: CASSGTKGLQEQFF. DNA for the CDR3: TGTGCCAGCAGCGGCACGAAGGGACTCCAGGAGCAGTTCTTC.

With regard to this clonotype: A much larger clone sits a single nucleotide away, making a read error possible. The DNA of the CDR3 is TGTGCCATCAGTGAGTCGACGCAGGGTGGTACGCAGTATTTT. The encoded protein is CAISESTQGGTQYF. The chain joins TRBV10-3 to TRBJ2-3; possible D gene TRBD1, 5 bases. Trimming took off 0 bases at V and 8 bases at J, with 12 bases between the two ends. CDR3 size: 14 residues. In germline, CDR1 is ENHRY, CDR2 SYGVKD.

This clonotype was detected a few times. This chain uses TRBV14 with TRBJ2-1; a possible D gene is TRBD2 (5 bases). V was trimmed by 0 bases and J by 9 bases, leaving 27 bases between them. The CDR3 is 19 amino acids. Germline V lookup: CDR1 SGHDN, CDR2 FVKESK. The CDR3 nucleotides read TGTGCCAGCAGCCAAGATTCCTACCGACCCACACTGAGGAGCGGTGAGCAGTTCTTC. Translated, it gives CASSQDSYRPTLRSGEQFF.

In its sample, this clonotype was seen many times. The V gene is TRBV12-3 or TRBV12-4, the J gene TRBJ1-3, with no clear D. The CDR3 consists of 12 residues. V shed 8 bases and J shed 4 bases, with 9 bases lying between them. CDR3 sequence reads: CASRFSGNTIYF. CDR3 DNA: TGTGCCAGCCGCTTCTCCGGAAACACCATATATTTT.

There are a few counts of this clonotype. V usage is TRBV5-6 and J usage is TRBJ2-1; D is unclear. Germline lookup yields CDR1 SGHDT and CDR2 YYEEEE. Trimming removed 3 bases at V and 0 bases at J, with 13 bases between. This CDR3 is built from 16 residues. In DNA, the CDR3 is TGTGCCAGCAGCTCCGGAAGCGCGAGCTCCTACAATGAGCAGTTCTTC. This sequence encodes CASSSGSASSYNEQFF.

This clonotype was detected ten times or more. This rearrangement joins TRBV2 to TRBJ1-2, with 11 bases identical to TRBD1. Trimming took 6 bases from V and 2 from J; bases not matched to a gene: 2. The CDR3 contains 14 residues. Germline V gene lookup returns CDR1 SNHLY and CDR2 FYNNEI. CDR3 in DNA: TGTGCCAGCAGCGGGGACAGGGGGAACTATGGCTACACCTTC. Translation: CASSGDRGNYGYTF.

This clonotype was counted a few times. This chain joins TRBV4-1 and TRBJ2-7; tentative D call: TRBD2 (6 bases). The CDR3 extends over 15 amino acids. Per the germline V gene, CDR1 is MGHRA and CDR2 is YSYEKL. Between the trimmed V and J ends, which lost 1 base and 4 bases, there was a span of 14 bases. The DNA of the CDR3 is TGCGCCAGCAGCCAAGGGGGGATCGGGAGATACGAGCAGTACTTC. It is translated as CASSQGGIGRYEQYF.

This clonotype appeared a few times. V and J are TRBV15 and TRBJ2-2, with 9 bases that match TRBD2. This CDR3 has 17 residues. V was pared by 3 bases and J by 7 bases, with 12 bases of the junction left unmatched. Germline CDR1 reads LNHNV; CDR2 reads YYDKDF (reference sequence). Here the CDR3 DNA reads TGTGCCACCAGCAGCGGGCGGGAGGGCCTTATCGGCGGGGAGCTGTTTTTT. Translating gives CATSSGREGLIGGELFF. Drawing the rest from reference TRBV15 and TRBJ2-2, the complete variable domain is DAMVIQNPRYQVTQFGKPVTLSCSQTLNHNVMYWYQQKSSQAPKLLFHYYDKDFNNEADTPDNFQSRRPNTSFCFLDIRSPGLGDTAMYLCATSSGREGLIGGELFFGEGSRLTVL.

The CDR3 DNA is TGCAGTGCTAGTCAGAAAACGATACTTGCAACTAATGAAAAACTGTTTTTT. This codes for CSASQKTILATNEKLFF. The chain uses TRBV20-1 and TRBJ1-4; D is unclear. The V gene's germline CDR1 is DFQATT and CDR2 SNEGSKA (reference sequence). Between the trimmed V and J ends, which lost 3 bases and 0 bases, there was a span of 17 bases. The CDR3 is made up of 17 amino acids.

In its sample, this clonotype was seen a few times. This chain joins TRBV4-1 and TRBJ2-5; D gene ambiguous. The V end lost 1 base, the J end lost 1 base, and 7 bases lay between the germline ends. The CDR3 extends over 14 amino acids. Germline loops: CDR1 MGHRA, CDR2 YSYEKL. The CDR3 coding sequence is TGCGCCAGCAGCCAAGGGGTTTTCCAAGAGACCCAGTACTTC. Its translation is CASSQGVFQETQYF.

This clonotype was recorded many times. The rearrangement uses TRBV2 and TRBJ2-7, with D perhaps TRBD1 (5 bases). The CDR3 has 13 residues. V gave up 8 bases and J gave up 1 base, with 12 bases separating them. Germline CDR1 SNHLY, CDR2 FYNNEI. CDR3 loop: CASEEQVSYEQYF. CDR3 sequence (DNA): TGTGCCAGCGAGGAACAGGTATCCTACGAGCAGTACTTC. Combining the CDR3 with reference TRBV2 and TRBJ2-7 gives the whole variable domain EPEVTQTPSHQVTQMGQEVILRCVPISNHLYFYWYRQILGQKVEFLVSFYNNEISEKSEIFDDQFSVERPDGSNFTLKIRSTKLEDSAMYFCASEEQVSYEQYFGPGTRLTVT.

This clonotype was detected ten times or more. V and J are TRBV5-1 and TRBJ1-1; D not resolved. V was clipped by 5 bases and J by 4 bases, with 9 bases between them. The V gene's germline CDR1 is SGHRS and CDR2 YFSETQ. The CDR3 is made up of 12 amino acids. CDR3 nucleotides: TGCGCCAGCAGTGAAATAGGCACTGAAGCTTTCTTT. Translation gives CASSEIGTEAFF.

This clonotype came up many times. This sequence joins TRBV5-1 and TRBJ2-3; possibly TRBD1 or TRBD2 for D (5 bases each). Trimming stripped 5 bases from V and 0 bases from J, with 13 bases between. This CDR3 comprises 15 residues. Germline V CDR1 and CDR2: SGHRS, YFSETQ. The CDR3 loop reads CASRAGTVSTDTQYF. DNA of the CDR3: TGCGCCAGCAGGGCCGGGACGGTGAGCACAGATACGCAGTATTTT. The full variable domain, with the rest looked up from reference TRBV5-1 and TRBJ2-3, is KAGVTQTPRYLIKTRGQQVTLSCSPISGHRSVSWYQQTPGQGLQFLFEYFSETQRNKGNFPGRFSGRQFSNSRSEMNVSTLELGDSALYLCASRAGTVSTDTQYFGPGTRLTVL.

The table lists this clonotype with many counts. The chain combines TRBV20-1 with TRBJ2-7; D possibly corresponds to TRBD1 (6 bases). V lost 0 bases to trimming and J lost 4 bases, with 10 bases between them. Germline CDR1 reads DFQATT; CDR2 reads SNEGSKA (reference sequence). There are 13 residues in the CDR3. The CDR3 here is CSARDDRSYEQYF. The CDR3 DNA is TGCAGTGCTAGAGATGACAGGTCTTACGAGCAGTACTTC.